The 16 T cell receptor beta chains given below trace back to one sample, sequenced in a study of cytomegalovirus exposure and HLA in healthy donors. In the PCR, 60 Vbeta and 13 Jbeta primers were used. Repertoires were generated with immunoSEQ multiplex PCR, while TCRdb's copy carries only in-frame clones and drops some. This table holds roughly 190,000 clones, around 67% found once. Source material: PBMCs. The receptors derive from a woman in her 30s in good health and CMV-seropositive.

The chain joins TRBV2 to TRBJ1-2, with D possibly TRBD1 on 6 matching bases. V lost 4 bases and J lost 5, with 14 bases in between. This CDR3 is built from 14 residues. The germline V gene encodes CDR1 SNHLY and CDR2 FYNNEI. CDR3 coding DNA: TGTGCCAGCAGTGGATCGGGGGGGCTATATGGCTACACCTTC. It encodes CASSGSGGLYGYTF.

V and J are TRBV11-3 and TRBJ2-1, with a weak D call TRBD1 (6 bases). The CDR3 runs to 13 residues. V lost 6 bases, J lost 4 bases, and 10 bases lay in between. Germline lookup yields CDR1 SGHNT and CDR2 YENEEA. The CDR3 DNA sequence: TGTGCCAGCAGTGATACAGGGTACAATGAGCAGTTCTTC. This sequence encodes CASSDTGYNEQFF. Full variable domain (outside the CDR3, taken from reference TRBV11-3 and TRBJ2-1): EAGVVQSPRYKIIEKKQPVAFWCNPISGHNTLYWYLQNLGQGPELLIRYENEEAVDDSQLPKDRFSAERLKGVDSTLKIQPAELGDSAVYLCASSDTGYNEQFFGPGTRLTVL.

This chain uses TRBV10-1 with TRBJ2-1; 9 nucleotides match TRBD2. CDR1 and CDR2 (germline): WNHNN, SYGVQD (reference sequence). This CDR3 comprises 14 residues. With 0 bases clipped from V and 8 bases from J, the junction kept 2 bases outside the gene matches. The CDR3 DNA follows: TGCGCCAGCAGTGAGTCGAGGACTAGCGATGAGCAGTTCTTC. Its translation is CASSESRTSDEQFF.

This clone came up a few times. The genes are TRBV28 and TRBJ2-7, with a tentative D call TRBD1 (5 bases). CDR3 length: 12 residues. Trimming pared 5 bases from V and 3 bases from J, leaving 8 bases between. Per the germline V gene, CDR1 is MDHEN and CDR2 is SYDVKM. CDR3 DNA: TGTGCCAGCAGTCGTGACAGCTACGAGCAGTACTTC. Protein sequence: CASSRDSYEQYF.

V is TRBV28 and J is TRBJ2-7; tentatively, D is TRBD2 (6 bases). Germline assignment: CDR1 MDHEN and CDR2 SYDVKM. The CDR3 extends over 14 amino acids. Trimming pared 6 bases from V and 5 bases from J, leaving 17 bases between. The CDR3 spells CASSPGVPGNEQYF. The CDR3 nucleotides are TGTGCCAGCAGCCCGGGAGTCCCCGGAAACGAGCAGTACTTC. Full variable domain (missing parts from reference TRBV28 and TRBJ2-7): DVKVTQSSRYLVKRTGEKVFLECVQDMDHENMFWYRQDPGLGLRLIYFSYDVKMKEKGDIPEGYSVSREKKERFSLILESASTNQTSMYLCASSPGVPGNEQYFGPGTRLTVT.

The CDR3 is CASSLSVRGSYNEQFF. CDR3 in DNA: TGTGCCAGCAGCCTCTCGGTGCGGGGCTCCTACAATGAGCAGTTCTTC. V usage is TRBV7-6 and J usage is TRBJ2-1; the D gene is possibly TRBD2 (6 bases). The germline CDR1 and CDR2 sequences are SGHVS and FNYEAQ. Trimming pared 5 bases from V and 0 bases from J, leaving 14 bases between. CDR3 size: 16 residues.

This clone was observed a handful of times. V is TRBV4-1 and J is TRBJ2-1; 8 nucleotides line up with TRBD1. The germline gives CDR1 MGHRA, CDR2 YSYEKL. This CDR3 comprises 15 residues. The V segment lost 0 bases and the J segment 3 bases; nucleotides outside the gene matches: 1. CDR3 amino acids: CASSQDTGGYNEQFF. The CDR3 coding sequence is TGCGCCAGCAGCCAAGATACAGGGGGCTACAATGAGCAGTTCTTC.

The chain couples TRBV27 to TRBJ2-7; TRBD2 is a possible D gene (5 bases). The ends were cut back, 2 bases at V and 2 bases at J, with 7 bases in the middle. CDR1 and CDR2 from the germline V gene are MNHEY and SMNVEV (reference sequence). The CDR3 spans 13 residues. In DNA, the CDR3 is TGTGCCAGCAGTTTACGGGGAACCTACGAGCAGTACTTC. Protein product: CASSLRGTYEQYF.

This clone was observed once. The chain is built from TRBV7-2 and TRBJ2-5; D uncertain. This CDR3 comprises 13 residues. The germline CDR1 and CDR2 sequences are SGHTA and FQGNSA. V shed 2 bases and J shed 4 bases, with 8 bases lying between them. This CDR3 reads CASSLIVTETQYF. The CDR3 DNA sequence: TGTGCCAGCAGCTTAATAGTAACAGAGACCCAGTACTTC.

This chain links TRBV21-1 with TRBJ2-5; the table calls TRBD2, which could not be checked here. TRBV21-1 is a pseudogene locus. This CDR3 comprises 15 residues. Here the CDR3 reads CASSKPASGFGTQYF. The CDR3 DNA follows: TGTGCCAGCAGCAAACCAGCTAGCGGATTTGGAACCCAGTACTTC.

This chain uses TRBV6-4 with TRBJ2-3, with TRBD2 as a possible D gene (7 bases). There are 14 residues in the CDR3. V gave up 10 bases and J gave up 2 bases, with 16 bases separating them. CDR1 and CDR2 (germline): MRHNA, SNTAGT. As DNA, the CDR3 is TGTGCCACACTCGGGGCGGGGGCCACAGATACGCAGTATTTT. Translated: CATLGAGATDTQYF.

The chain joins TRBV28 to TRBJ2-2; the match to TRBD2 covers 8 bases. The CDR3 contains 16 residues. Germline assignment: CDR1 MDHEN and CDR2 SYDVKM. V was clipped by 1 base and J by 1 base; unmatched bases: 2. The CDR3 sequence: CASSLFAGGNTGELFF. The CDR3 DNA reads TGTGCCAGCAGTTTATTTGCGGGAGGGAACACCGGGGAGCTGTTTTTT. Combining the CDR3 with reference TRBV28 and TRBJ2-2 gives the whole variable domain DVKVTQSSRYLVKRTGEKVFLECVQDMDHENMFWYRQDPGLGLRLIYFSYDVKMKEKGDIPEGYSVSREKKERFSLILESASTNQTSMYLCASSLFAGGNTGELFFGEGSRLTVL.

The chain carries TRBV4-1 and TRBJ2-5, with D possibly TRBD2 on 6 matching bases. The germline gives CDR1 MGHRA, CDR2 YSYEKL. Trimming removed 0 bases from V and 2 bases from J, with 10 bases in between. This CDR3 is built from 15 residues. The CDR3 here is CASSQDPGLQETQYF. The DNA of the CDR3 is TGCGCCAGCAGCCAAGATCCGGGACTTCAAGAGACCCAGTACTTC.

The V gene is TRBV5-1, the J gene TRBJ2-3; weak D call: TRBD1 (5 bases). The CDR3 sequence is 15 residues long. Trimming pared 0 bases from V and 4 bases from J, leaving 12 bases between. From germline, CDR1 is SGHRS and CDR2 YFSETQ. Here the CDR3 reads CASSLAGRGPDTQYF. The DNA for the CDR3 is TGCGCCAGCAGCTTGGCCGGTAGGGGCCCAGATACGCAGTATTTT.

The rearrangement links TRBV15 to TRBJ2-5, with 7 positions matching TRBD1. Germline CDR1 LNHNV, CDR2 YYDKDF (reference sequence). The CDR3 covers 15 residues. With 0 bases clipped from V and 5 bases from J, the junction kept 6 bases outside the gene matches. The CDR3 bases are TGTGCCACCAGCAGAGATAAGGGGGCCGGGGAGACCCAGTACTTC. Amino acid sequence: CATSRDKGAGETQYF.

CDR3 region: CASSLGLGVGNQPQHF. The CDR3 DNA is TGTGCCAGCAGCTTAGGACTAGGAGTAGGCAATCAGCCCCAGCATTTT. The J gene is TRBJ1-5, the V gene TRBV11-2; D is unresolved. V was trimmed by 1 base and J by 2 bases, leaving 12 bases between them. Germline assignment: CDR1 SGHAT and CDR2 FQNNGV. The CDR3 has 16 residues.